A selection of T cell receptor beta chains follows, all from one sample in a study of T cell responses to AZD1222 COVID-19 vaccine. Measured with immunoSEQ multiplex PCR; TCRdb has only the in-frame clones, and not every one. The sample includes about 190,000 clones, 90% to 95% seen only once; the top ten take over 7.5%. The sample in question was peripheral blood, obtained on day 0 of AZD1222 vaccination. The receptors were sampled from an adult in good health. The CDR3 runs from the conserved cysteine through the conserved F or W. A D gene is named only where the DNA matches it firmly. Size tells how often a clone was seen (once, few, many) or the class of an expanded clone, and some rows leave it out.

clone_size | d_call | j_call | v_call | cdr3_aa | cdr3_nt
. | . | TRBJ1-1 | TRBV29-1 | CSAFWALNTEAFF | TGCAGCGCCTTTTGGGCACTGAACACTGAAGCTTTCTTT
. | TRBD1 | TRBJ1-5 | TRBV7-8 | CASTPGTGVQPQHF | TGTGCCAGCACCCCCGGGACAGGGGTTCAGCCCCAGCATTTT
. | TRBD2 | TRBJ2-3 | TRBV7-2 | CASSGGLAGRTDTQYF | TGTGCCAGCAGCGGAGGACTAGCGGGGAGGACAGATACGCAGTATTTT
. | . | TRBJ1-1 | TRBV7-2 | CASSTDAVRTEAFF | TGTGCCAGCAGCACGGACGCCGTGAGGACTGAAGCTTTCTTT
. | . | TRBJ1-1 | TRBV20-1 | CSVRGNTEAFF | TGCAGTGTTAGGGGGAACACTGAAGCTTTCTTT
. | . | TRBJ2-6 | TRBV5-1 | CASSLAVGGAGANVLTF | TGCGCCAGCAGCTTGGCTGTGGGGGGAGCTGGGGCCAACGTCCTGACTTTC
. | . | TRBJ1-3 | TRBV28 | CASSPPRVSGNTIYF | TGTGCCAGCAGCCCCCCTCGTGTCTCTGGAAACACCATATATTTT
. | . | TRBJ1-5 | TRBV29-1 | CSVGRLLGNQPQHF | TGCAGCGTTGGCCGGCTCTTGGGGAACCAGCCCCAGCATTTT
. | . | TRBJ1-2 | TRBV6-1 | CASSAARDTSGYTF | TGTGCCAGCAGTGCAGCCCGAGACACCTCTGGCTACACCTTC
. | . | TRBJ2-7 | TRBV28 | CASSLSGRNEQYF | TGTGCCAGCAGTTTAAGTGGGCGGAACGAGCAGTACTTC
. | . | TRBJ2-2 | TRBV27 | CASSFMGGELFF | TGTGCCAGCAGTTTTATGGGCGGGGAGCTGTTTTTT
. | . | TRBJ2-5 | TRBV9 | CASSGSLGTQYF | TGTGCCAGCAGCGGATCATTGGGGACCCAGTACTTC
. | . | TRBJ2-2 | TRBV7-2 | CASSLPQGADTGELFF | TGTGCCAGCAGCCTGCCCCAAGGGGCGGACACCGGGGAGCTGTTTTTT
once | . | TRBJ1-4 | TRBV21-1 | CASNELGDWATNEKLFF | TGTGCCAGCAACGAGTTGGGGGATTGGGCAACTAATGAAAAACTGTTTTTT
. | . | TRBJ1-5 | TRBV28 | CASSLRDPGSQPQHF | TGTGCCAGCAGTCTCCGGGACCCCGGTAGTCAGCCCCAGCATTTT
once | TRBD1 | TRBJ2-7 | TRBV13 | CASSTGQVSSYEQYF | TGTGCCAGCAGCACGGGACAGGTTAGCTCCTACGAGCAGTACTTC
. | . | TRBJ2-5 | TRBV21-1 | CASTRLAGVGYQETQYF | TGTGCCAGCACCAGACTAGCGGGAGTGGGTTACCAAGAGACCCAGTACTTC
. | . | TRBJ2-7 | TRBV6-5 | CASSIIYEQYF | TGTGCCAGCAGTATCATCTACGAGCAGTACTTC
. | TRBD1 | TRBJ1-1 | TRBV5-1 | CASSPGTGRNTEAFF | TGCGCCAGCAGCCCTGGGACAGGGCGGAACACTGAAGCTTTCTTT
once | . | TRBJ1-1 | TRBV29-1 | CSVGRANTEAFF | TGCAGCGTCGGACGGGCGAACACTGAAGCTTTCTTT
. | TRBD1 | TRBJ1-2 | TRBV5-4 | CASSLVGTVYGYTF | TGTGCCAGCAGCTTGGTAGGGACAGTCTACGGCTACACCTTC
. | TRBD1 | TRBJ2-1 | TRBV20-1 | CSAQNRGKQFF | TGCAGTGCGCAGAACAGGGGGAAGCAGTTCTTC
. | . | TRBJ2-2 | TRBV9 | CASSVGPELFF | TGTGCCAGCAGCGTAGGGCCAGAGCTGTTTTTT
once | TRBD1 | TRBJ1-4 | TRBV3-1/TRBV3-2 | CASSLLPGQYNEKLFF | TGTGCCAGCAGCCTTCTACCGGGACAGTATAATGAAAAACTGTTTTTT
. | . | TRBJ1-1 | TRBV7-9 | CASSLVAGNTEAFF | TGTGCCAGCAGCTTAGTTGCAGGGAACACTGAAGCTTTCTTT
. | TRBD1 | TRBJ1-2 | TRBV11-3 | CASSLEGDRSFYGYTF | TGTGCCAGCAGCTTAGAGGGGGACAGATCCTTCTATGGCTACACCTTC